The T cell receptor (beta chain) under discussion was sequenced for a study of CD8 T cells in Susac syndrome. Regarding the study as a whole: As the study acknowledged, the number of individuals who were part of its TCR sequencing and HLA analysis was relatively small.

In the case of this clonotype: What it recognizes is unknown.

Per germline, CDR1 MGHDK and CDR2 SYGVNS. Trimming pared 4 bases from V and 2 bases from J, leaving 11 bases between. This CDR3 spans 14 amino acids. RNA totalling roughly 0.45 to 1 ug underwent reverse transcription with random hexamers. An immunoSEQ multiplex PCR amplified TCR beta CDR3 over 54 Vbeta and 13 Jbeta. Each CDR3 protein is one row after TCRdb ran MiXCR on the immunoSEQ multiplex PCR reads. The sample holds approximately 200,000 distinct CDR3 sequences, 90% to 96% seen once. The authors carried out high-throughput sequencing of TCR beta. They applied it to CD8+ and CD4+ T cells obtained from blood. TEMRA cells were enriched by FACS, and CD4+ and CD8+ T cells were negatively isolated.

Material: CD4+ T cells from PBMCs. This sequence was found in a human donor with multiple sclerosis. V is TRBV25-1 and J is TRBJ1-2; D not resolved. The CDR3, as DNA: TGTGCCAGCAGTGGATACGAGGGAAACTATGGCTACACCTTC. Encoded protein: CASSGYEGNYGYTF.